The 17 T cell receptor beta chains below come from one sample, sequenced in a study of vaccination effects on CD4 cells after COVID-19. Using viral peptide pools, the ViraFEST assay grew out antigen-specific CD4+ T cells prior to sequencing. Researchers isolated CD4+ T cells once ten to eleven days of culture had elapsed. The healthy vaccine recipients, who had no prior SARS-CoV-2 infection, showed negative nucleocapsid antibodies. These TCRs' antigens remain unknown. Libraries were prepared by immunoSEQ multiplex PCR; TCRdb keeps only in-frame clonotypes and omits some of them. The repertoire consists of about 71,000 clones, with under 90% occurring once and the leading ten covering roughly an eighth. This material consisted of CD4+ T cells from PBMCs cultured with SARS-CoV-2 spike peptides, taken before COVID-19 vaccination. These receptors originate from a human donor who received a COVID-19 vaccine.

The rearrangement links TRBV15 to TRBJ1-1; D is possibly TRBD1 (5 bases). Trimming took 1 base from V and 4 from J, leaving 13 bases between them. Germline CDR1 is LNHNV and CDR2 is YYDKDF (reference sequence). The length of the CDR3 is 15 residues. CDR3 coding DNA: TGTGCCACCAGCAGAGTGCGGTACGGGACCACTGAAGCTTTCTTT. This translates into CATSRVRYGTTEAFF.

This clone has more than one count but fewer than ten. The chain uses TRBV12-5 and TRBJ2-5, with 8 positions matching TRBD1. The CDR3 has 13 amino acids. Germline V gene lookup returns CDR1 LGHNT and CDR2 FRNRAP. Trimming at V came to 6 bases and at J to 4 bases, leaving 4 bases not matched to a gene. Here the CDR3 reads CASGQGARETQYF. CDR3 sequence (DNA): TGTGCTAGTGGGCAGGGGGCGAGAGAGACCCAGTACTTC. Variable domain in full (rest from reference TRBV12-5 and TRBJ2-5): DARVTQTPRHKVTEMGQEVTMRCQPILGHNTVFWYRQTMMQGLELLAYFRNRAPLDDSGMPKDRFSAEMPDATLATLKIQPSEPRDSAVYFCASGQGARETQYFGPGTRLLVL.

The gene calls are TRBV2 and TRBJ1-5; 7 bases are a match to TRBD1. The CDR3 is 13 amino acids. The V and J ends lost 7 bases and 4 bases, in that order; junction bases with no gene match: 4. Germline lookup yields CDR1 SNHLY and CDR2 FYNNEI. CDR3 nucleotides: TGTGCCAGCACAGGGGGGGCGAATCAGCCCCAGCATTTT. Its protein is CASTGGANQPQHF.

This clone was seen only a few times. This chain joins TRBV5-1 and TRBJ1-5; no firm D call. Trimming took 0 bases from V and 2 from J, leaving 9 bases between them. CDR3 length: 15 amino acids. The germline CDR1 and CDR2 sequences are SGHRS and YFSETQ. The CDR3 loop reads CASSLGTPGNQPQHF. The CDR3 nucleotides are TGCGCCAGCAGCTTGGGTACACCTGGCAATCAGCCCCAGCATTTT.

The table lists this clone with a count of one. This chain joins TRBV5-4 and TRBJ1-4; D call uncertain. The germline CDR1 and CDR2 sequences are SGHNT and YYREEE (reference sequence). V shed 3 bases and J shed 8 bases, with 14 bases lying between them. The CDR3 consists of 14 residues. The CDR3 nucleotides are TGTGCCAGCAGCTCCGCGGGGAGGCAGGAAAAACTGTTTTTT. This translates into CASSSAGRQEKLFF.

The chain carries TRBV19 and TRBJ2-1; TRBD1 matches 8 bases. Germline V gene lookup returns CDR1 LNHDA and CDR2 SQIVND (reference sequence). The junction had 6 bases not matched to a gene; V was cut back by 6 bases and J by 2 bases. CDR3 length: 15 amino acids. CDR3 coding DNA: TGTGCCAGTAGGACCGGACAGGGACCCTACAATGAGCAGTTCTTC. Translated, it gives CASRTGQGPYNEQFF.

J is TRBJ2-3 and V is TRBV6-5; possible D gene TRBD1, 5 bases. V was shortened by 4 bases and J by 5 bases, with 16 bases between the two germline ends. CDR3 size: 15 residues. Germline CDR1 MNHEY, CDR2 SVGAGI. CDR3 nucleotides: TGTGCCAGCAGTTCTAGACAGACGTTTTTAGATACGCAGTATTTT. This codes for CASSSRQTFLDTQYF.

The chain combines TRBV30 with TRBJ2-2; maybe TRBD2 (7 bases). V lost 3 bases to trimming and J lost 5 bases, with 13 bases between them. The CDR3 extends over 14 amino acids. The germline V gene has CDR1 GTSNPN and CDR2 SVGIG (reference sequence). The CDR3 nucleotides are TGTGCCTGGAGGGGGGGGCTTAATACCGGGGAGCTGTTTTTT. It yields the protein CAWRGGLNTGELFF.

The J gene is TRBJ2-6, the V gene TRBV18; D may be TRBD2 (5 bases). V lost 0 bases and J lost 6, with 9 bases in between. The germline V gene has CDR1 KGHSH and CDR2 LQKENI. The CDR3 covers 15 residues. CDR3 DNA: TGTGCCAGCTCACCACCGAGGGCTGAGGCCAACGTCCTGACTTTC. It yields the protein CASSPPRAEANVLTF.

The CDR3 here is CASSLISGETGNTIYF. CDR3 DNA: TGTGCCAGCAGCTTAATCTCGGGGGAGACTGGAAACACCATATATTTT. V is TRBV11-2 and J is TRBJ1-3; possibly TRBD1 for D (5 bases). The CDR3 has 16 amino acids. Germline V gene sequence: CDR1 SGHAT, CDR2 FQNNGV. V was clipped by 2 bases and J by 2 bases, with 13 bases between them.

The chain couples TRBV20-1 to TRBJ2-7; no firm D call. Trimming shortened V by 1 base and J by 7 bases, and 8 bases separated the two germline ends. Germline loops: CDR1 DFQATT, CDR2 SNEGSKA (reference sequence). The CDR3 is made up of 11 amino acids. DNA of the CDR3: TGCAGTGCTAGAGGAGGAGCAGAGCAGTACGTC. It codes for CSARGGAEQYV.

The genes are TRBV2 and TRBJ1-2, with a possible D match to TRBD1 (5 bases). V was trimmed by 3 bases and J by 3 bases, leaving 8 bases between them. This CDR3 contains 13 residues. The germline gives CDR1 SNHLY, CDR2 FYNNEI. CDR3 amino acids: CASSEGGDYGYTF. DNA for the CDR3: TGTGCCAGCAGTGAGGGGGGGGACTATGGCTACACCTTC. Filled out from reference TRBV2 and TRBJ1-2, the complete variable domain reads EPEVTQTPSHQVTQMGQEVILRCVPISNHLYFYWYRQILGQKVEFLVSFYNNEISEKSEIFDDQFSVERPDGSNFTLKIRSTKLEDSAMYFCASSEGGDYGYTFGSGTRLTVV.

The chain links TRBV7-8 to TRBJ1-2, with 7 bases fitting TRBD1. Germline CDR1 and CDR2: SGHVS and FQNEAQ. This CDR3 comprises 16 residues. V dropped 6 bases and J dropped 4; count of bases not matched to a gene: 14. CDR3 sequence: CASSPQGYALLYGYTF. The CDR3 DNA sequence: TGTGCCAGCAGTCCACAGGGGTATGCGCTGCTCTATGGCTACACCTTC.

This clone was seen a few times. V usage is TRBV2 and J usage is TRBJ2-1, with D perhaps matching TRBD1 (6 bases). This CDR3 is 15 amino acids long. Germline CDR1 reads SNHLY; CDR2 reads FYNNEI. The V end was cut by 2 bases, the J end by 1 base, with 9 bases between. CDR3 sequence reads: CASSEYQGSYNEQFF. Here the CDR3 DNA reads TGTGCCAGCAGTGAATACCAGGGGTCCTACAATGAGCAGTTCTTC.

This rearrangement joins TRBV7-9 to TRBJ2-3; TRBD1 matches 7 bases. The ends lost 1 base at V and 8 bases at J; junction bases unmatched: 15. This CDR3 has 17 amino acids. The germline gives CDR1 SEHNR, CDR2 FQNEAQ (reference sequence). The CDR3 spells CASSLGLWTPAGGTQYF. The CDR3, as DNA: TGTGCCAGCAGCTTAGGTTTGTGGACACCCGCAGGGGGTACGCAGTATTTT. Variable domain in full (rest from reference TRBV7-9 and TRBJ2-3): DTGVSQNPRHKITKRGQNVTFRCDPISEHNRLYWYRQTLGQGPEFLTYFQNEAQLEKSRLLSDRFSAERPKGSFSTLEIQRTEQGDSAMYLCASSLGLWTPAGGTQYFGPGTRLTVL.

This chain links TRBV2 with TRBJ1-1, with D hard to call. The V and J ends lost 6 bases and 0 bases respectively, with 8 bases between them. The germline CDR1 and CDR2 sequences are SNHLY and FYNNEI. CDR3 length equals 13 residues. CDR3 in DNA: TGTGCCAGCAGATGGACTGTGAACACTGAAGCTTTCTTT. Encoded protein: CASRWTVNTEAFF. The complete variable domain, with remaining parts taken from reference TRBV2 and TRBJ1-1, reads EPEVTQTPSHQVTQMGQEVILRCVPISNHLYFYWYRQILGQKVEFLVSFYNNEISEKSEIFDDQFSVERPDGSNFTLKIRSTKLEDSAMYFCASRWTVNTEAFFGQGTRLTVV.

The chain couples TRBV19 to TRBJ1-5, with D maybe TRBD1 (5 bases). V dropped 7 bases and J dropped 8 bases, with 18 bases sitting between them. CDR1 is LNHDA and CDR2 is SQIVND in the germline V gene (reference sequence). The CDR3 spans 14 residues. The CDR3 loop is CASKGPRVKEPQHF. The CDR3 DNA is TGTGCCAGTAAGGGGCCCAGGGTAAAAGAGCCCCAGCATTTT.